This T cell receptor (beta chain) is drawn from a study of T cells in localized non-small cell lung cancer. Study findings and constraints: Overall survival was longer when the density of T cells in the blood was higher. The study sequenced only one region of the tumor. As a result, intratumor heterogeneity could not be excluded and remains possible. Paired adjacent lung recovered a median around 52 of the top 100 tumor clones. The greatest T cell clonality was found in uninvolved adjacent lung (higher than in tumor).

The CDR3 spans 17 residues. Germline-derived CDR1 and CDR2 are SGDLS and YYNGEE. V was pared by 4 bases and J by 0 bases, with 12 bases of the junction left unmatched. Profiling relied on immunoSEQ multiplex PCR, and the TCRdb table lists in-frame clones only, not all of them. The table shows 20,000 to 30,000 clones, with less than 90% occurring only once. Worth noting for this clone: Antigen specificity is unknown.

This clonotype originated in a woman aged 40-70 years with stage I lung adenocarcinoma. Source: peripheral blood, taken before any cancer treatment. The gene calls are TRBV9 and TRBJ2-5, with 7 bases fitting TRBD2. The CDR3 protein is CASSLRGAGVDQETQYF. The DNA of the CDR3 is TGTGCCAGCAGCCTTCGTGGGGCGGGGGTCGACCAAGAGACCCAGTACTTC.